The 29 T cell receptor beta chains given below trace back to one sample, sequenced in a study of Ad26.COV2.S vaccination and SARS-CoV-2 variants. TCRdb keeps only in-frame clones here, not all; method: immunoSEQ multiplex PCR. This sample has some 640,000 clones, with roughly 90% found just once. Regarding treatment: roughly 18 received Ad26.COV2.S at low or high dose, single or two shots; roughly five received placebo; per-sample allocation not given. The samples were gathered on day 63 after the first injection of vaccine or placebo. The source was peripheral blood, collected in a trial of Ad26.COV2.S vaccine versus placebo. These receptors came from a person aged 18-60 years who received the Ad26.COV2.S COVID-19 vaccine or a placebo.

This clone was seen only a few times. The CDR3 DNA follows: TGTGCCAGTAGTAGGTCCTTGAGCAGGGATTTGACAGATACGCAGTATTTT. Residues: CASSRSLSRDLTDTQYF. J is TRBJ2-3 and V is TRBV19; D might be TRBD1 (5 bases). This CDR3 has 17 amino acids. CDR1 is LNHDA and CDR2 is SQIVND in the germline V gene (reference sequence). Trimming cost V 4 bases and J 3 bases, with 20 bases left between them.

The rearrangement uses TRBV5-8 and TRBJ1-2, with a possible D match to TRBD1 (6 bases). This CDR3 has 13 residues. Germline CDR1 reads SGHTS; CDR2 reads YDEGEE. V gave up 3 bases and J gave up 8 bases, with 14 bases separating them. CDR3: CASSSGAVDGYTF. The CDR3 DNA reads TGTGCCAGCAGCTCAGGGGCGGTCGACGGCTACACCTTC. Full variable domain (rest looked up from reference TRBV5-8 and TRBJ1-2): EAGVTQSPTHLIKTRGQQATLRCSPISGHTSVYWYQQALGLGLQFLLWYDEGEERNRGNFPPRFSGRQFPNYSSELNVNALELEDSALYLCASSSGAVDGYTFGSGTRLTVV.

About this clone itself: Other DNA sequences in this sample translate to the same CDR3. The rearrangement uses TRBV10-3 and TRBJ2-3, with D uncertain. V shed 3 bases and J shed 0 bases, with 1 base lying between them. The CDR3 runs 12 residues. Germline CDR1 reads ENHRY; CDR2 reads SYGVKD. CDR3 nucleotide sequence: TGTGCCATCAGTGAAAGCACAGATACGCAGTATTTT. Translation gives CAISESTDTQYF.

The chain employs TRBV3-1 (or the pseudogene TRBV3-2) and TRBJ1-5, with 7 bases identical to TRBD1. With V trimmed by 4 bases and J by 3 bases, 3 bases remained unmatched. Germline V lookup: CDR1 LGHDT, CDR2 YNNKEL (reference sequence). The CDR3 is made up of 14 amino acids. The CDR3 DNA follows: TGTGCCAGCAGCCTGGGACAGAACAATCAGCCCCAGCATTTT. This translates into CASSLGQNNQPQHF.

V and J are TRBV19 and TRBJ2-7; tentatively, D is TRBD1 or TRBD2 (6 bases each). Germline CDR1 and CDR2: LNHDA and SQIVND (reference sequence). Between the trimmed V and J ends, which lost 5 bases and 4 bases, there was a span of 24 bases. The CDR3 is made up of 17 amino acids. This CDR3 is CASSARDTRTVKYEQYF. CDR3 sequence (DNA): TGTGCCAGTAGTGCGCGGGACACTCGTACCGTGAAATACGAGCAGTACTTC.

On this clone itself: Other nucleotide sequences in the sample specify the same CDR3. The chain employs TRBV7-2 and TRBJ2-5, with a weak D call TRBD1 (5 bases). Germline V CDR1 and CDR2: SGHTA, FQGNSA. The CDR3 is 14 residues long. V was cut by 4 bases and J by 1 base, with 10 bases left in between. The CDR3 DNA follows: TGTGCCAGCAGCTCCCCAGGGCTCCAAGAGACCCAGTACTTC. This codes for CASSSPGLQETQYF.

The chain couples TRBV7-8 to TRBJ2-1; D is undetermined. This CDR3 comprises 16 residues. V lost 5 bases, J lost 6 bases, and 20 bases lay in between. In germline, CDR1 is SGHVS, CDR2 FQNEAQ. The CDR3 DNA is TGTGCCAGCAGCGCGCCCCGACGGGCGATCGGCAATGAGCAGTTCTTC. Protein product: CASSAPRRAIGNEQFF.

J is TRBJ1-1 and V is TRBV19; TRBD1 agrees at 7 bases. Germline CDR1 and CDR2: LNHDA and SQIVND (reference sequence). This CDR3 is built from 15 residues. Trimming at V came to 5 bases and at J to 2 bases, leaving 8 bases not matched to a gene. CDR3 amino acids: CASSPEDRDNTEAFF. As DNA, the CDR3 is TGTGCCAGTAGTCCGGAAGACAGGGATAACACTGAAGCTTTCTTT.

This chain uses TRBV30 with TRBJ1-2; D might be TRBD1 (5 bases). The germline CDR1 and CDR2 sequences are GTSNPN and SVGIG (reference sequence). The V gene lost 3 bases and the J gene lost 8 bases, with 22 bases spanning the gap. The CDR3 is 15 residues long. CDR3 coding DNA: TGTGCCTGGAGCCCGTTGGGGACCGCCCCGGGAGGCTACACCTTC. Translation gives CAWSPLGTAPGGYTF.

The gene calls are TRBV9 and TRBJ2-5; D is unclear. The V gene's germline CDR1 is SGDLS and CDR2 YYNGEE. The V gene lost 4 bases and the J gene lost 4 bases, with 11 bases spanning the gap. This CDR3 is built from 13 residues. The CDR3 region is CASSPSLLETQYF. The CDR3 DNA is TGTGCCAGCAGCCCATCATTACTAGAGACCCAGTACTTC.

This clone was observed a handful of times. J is TRBJ2-2 and V is TRBV5-4; D gene uncertain. The V gene lost 4 bases and the J gene lost 0 bases, with 10 bases spanning the gap. Germline V lookup: CDR1 SGHNT, CDR2 YYREEE (reference sequence). CDR3 size: 15 residues. The CDR3 sequence is CASSTPQTNTGELFF. The CDR3 bases are TGTGCCAGCAGCACCCCGCAGACGAACACCGGGGAGCTGTTTTTT.

The chain has TRBV25-1 and TRBJ2-2; D possibly corresponds to TRBD1 (8 bases). Germline-derived CDR1 and CDR2 are MGHDK and SYGVNS. This CDR3 is 16 amino acids long. V shed 7 bases and J shed 4 bases, with 19 bases lying between them. The CDR3 loop reads CASTPRGGTGTGELFF. CDR3 bases: TGTGCCAGCACCCCAAGGGGAGGGACAGGCACCGGGGAGCTGTTTTTT.

The chain uses TRBV11-2 and TRBJ2-5; 7 nucleotides agree with TRBD1. After removal of 5 bases from V and 5 bases from J, the junction contained 8 bases not matched to a gene. The CDR3 has 14 residues. Germline V gene data show CDR1 as SGHAT and CDR2 as FQNNGV. This CDR3 is CASSRGQSRETQYF. CDR3 nucleotides: TGTGCCAGCAGCCGGGGACAGTCACGGGAGACCCAGTACTTC.

The CDR3 DNA sequence: TGTGCCAGCAGCTTACCGGGACAGGGGAGGGGGCGAAGCACAGATACGCAGTATTTT. Encoded protein: CASSLPGQGRGRSTDTQYF. The V gene is TRBV7-9, the J gene TRBJ2-3; TRBD1 matches 10 bases. The V gene's germline CDR1 is SEHNR and CDR2 FQNEAQ (reference sequence). This CDR3 comprises 19 residues. V was pared by 2 bases and J by 0 bases, with 11 bases of the junction left unmatched.

The chain uses TRBV18 and TRBJ2-7; a possible D gene is TRBD1 (6 bases). Germline CDR1 is KGHSH and CDR2 is LQKENI. The V and J ends lost 5 bases and 3 bases respectively, with 14 bases between them. The CDR3 runs to 14 residues. CDR3 nucleotides: TGTGCCAGCTCATCAGATACAGGGAACTACGAGCAGTACTTC. This encodes CASSSDTGNYEQYF. Full variable domain (outside the CDR3, taken from reference TRBV18 and TRBJ2-7): NAGVMQNPRHLVRRRGQEARLRCSPMKGHSHVYWYRQLPEEGLKFMVYLQKENIIDESGMPKERFSAEFPKEGPSILRIQQVVRGDSAAYFCASSSDTGNYEQYFGPGTRLTVT.

This chain joins TRBV5-8 and TRBJ1-5, with D unresolved. Trimming took off 4 bases at V and 4 bases at J, with 9 bases between the two ends. CDR3 length: 13 residues. The germline CDR1 and CDR2 sequences are SGHTS and YDEGEE. For the CDR3, the DNA is TGTGCCAGCAGCCCGGGCGGTAATCAGCCCCAGCATTTT. Its protein is CASSPGGNQPQHF.

V usage is TRBV28 and J usage is TRBJ2-7; the D is unclear. V gave up 4 bases and J gave up 4 bases, with 5 bases separating them. This CDR3 has 11 residues. Germline V CDR1 and CDR2: MDHEN, SYDVKM. CDR3 sequence: CASSSQYEQYF. CDR3 nucleotides: TGTGCCAGCAGTTCCCAGTACGAGCAGTACTTC.

This sequence joins TRBV5-6 and TRBJ2-7; tentatively, D is TRBD1 or TRBD2 (5 bases each). This CDR3 region has 15 residues. The ends were cut back, 2 bases at V and 5 bases at J, with 17 bases in the middle. Germline V CDR1 and CDR2: SGHDT, YYEEEE. The CDR3 nucleotides read TGTGCCAGCAGCTTTTCAGGCAGAACGGGGCACGAGCAGTACTTC. Its translation is CASSFSGRTGHEQYF. Full variable domain (missing parts from reference TRBV5-6 and TRBJ2-7): DAGVTQSPTHLIKTRGQQVTLRCSPKSGHDTVSWYQQALGQGPQFIFQYYEEEERQRGNFPDRFSGHQFPNYSSELNVNALLLGDSALYLCASSFSGRTGHEQYFGPGTRLTVT.

This clone turned up a few times. The V call is TRBV6-2 or TRBV6-3, the J call TRBJ1-6, with a tentative D call TRBD1 (6 bases). The CDR3 has 20 amino acids. V was clipped by 5 bases and J by 0 bases, with 23 bases between them. Germline CDR1 MNHEY, CDR2 SVGEGT. CDR3 protein: CASSTNSKGGTSSYNSPLHF. The CDR3 coding sequence is TGTGCCAGCAGTACCAACTCCAAGGGGGGGACGAGCTCCTATAATTCACCCCTCCACTTT.

The chain carries TRBV7-2 and TRBJ1-1; the D is unclear. This CDR3 has 12 amino acids. The V end was cut by 5 bases, the J end by 6 bases, with 10 bases between. Germline V gene sequence: CDR1 SGHTA, CDR2 FQGNSA. The chain's CDR3 is CASSPTLSEAFF. The CDR3 DNA reads TGTGCCAGCAGCCCGACATTATCTGAAGCTTTCTTT.

This clone turned up a few times. The genes are TRBV19 and TRBJ2-7; D ambiguous. V lost 8 bases to trimming and J lost 2 bases, with 19 bases between them. Germline CDR1 is LNHDA and CDR2 is SQIVND (reference sequence). CDR3 length equals 15 residues. CDR3 coding DNA: TGTGCCAGTTCTCCCATAAGTGGTGGAACCTACGAGCAGTACTTC. It encodes CASSPISGGTYEQYF.

This rearrangement joins TRBV6-1 to TRBJ1-5, with D possibly matching TRBD1 (6 bases). This CDR3 spans 14 amino acids. Per the germline V gene, CDR1 is MNHNS and CDR2 is SASEGT. V lost 6 bases and J 7 bases, leaving 16 bases between the germline ends. The CDR3 coding sequence is TGTGCCAGCAGCACTCCGACAGGAGACCAGCCCCAGCATTTT. It codes for CASSTPTGDQPQHF.

The J gene is TRBJ2-3, the V gene TRBV4-3, with D maybe TRBD1 (5 bases). Germline CDR1 is LGHNA and CDR2 is YSLEER. The CDR3 totals 14 residues. V lost 1 base to trimming and J lost 10 bases, with 15 bases between them. CDR3 DNA: TGCGCCAGCAGCCAAGGATTCCCCAGGGAACCGCAGTATTTT. This translates into CASSQGFPREPQYF.

V usage is TRBV30 and J usage is TRBJ2-5, with a tentative D call TRBD2 (6 bases). CDR1 is GTSNPN and CDR2 is SVGIG in the germline V gene (reference sequence). The V end lost 3 bases, the J end lost 4 bases, and 15 bases lay between the germline ends. The CDR3 loop spans 14 amino acids. DNA of the CDR3: TGTGCCTGGAGACCTCGGGGGTGGGCAGAGACCCAGTACTTC. This sequence encodes CAWRPRGWAETQYF.

The chain employs TRBV19 and TRBJ2-3; D is unresolved. The CDR3 runs 15 residues. The germline V and J ends were trimmed by 6 bases and 2 bases, with 15 bases remaining between them. Germline V CDR1 and CDR2: LNHDA, SQIVND (reference sequence). The CDR3 reads CASRPLETNTDTQYF. The DNA of the CDR3 is TGTGCCAGTAGGCCTTTGGAAACCAACACAGATACGCAGTATTTT. The variable domain in full, with the rest retrieved from reference TRBV19 and TRBJ2-3, is DGGITQSPKYLFRKEGQNVTLSCEQNLNHDAMYWYRQDPGQGLRLIYYSQIVNDFQKGDIAEGYSVSREKKESFPLTVTSAQKNPTAFYLCASRPLETNTDTQYFGPGTRLTVL.

The chain employs TRBV7-9 and TRBJ1-6, with 8 positions matching TRBD1. With 5 bases clipped from V and 8 bases from J, the junction kept 8 bases outside the gene matches. The CDR3 contains 15 residues. Germline V CDR1 and CDR2: SEHNR, FQNEAQ (reference sequence). CDR3 in DNA: TGTGCCAGCAGCCCAGACAGGGGCGTAGATTCACCCCTCCACTTT. Translated: CASSPDRGVDSPLHF.

The gene calls are TRBV10-3 and TRBJ2-7; D tentatively fits TRBD1 or TRBD2 (5 bases each). This CDR3 has 14 amino acids. Per the germline V gene, CDR1 is ENHRY and CDR2 is SYGVKD. Trimming cost V 3 bases and J 0 bases, with 9 bases left between them. The CDR3 spells CAISDRESSYEQYF. The CDR3 DNA reads as TGTGCCATCAGTGACAGGGAGAGCTCCTACGAGCAGTACTTC.

The genes are TRBV7-2 and TRBJ2-3; 14 bases match TRBD2. This CDR3 region has 19 residues. J lost 0 bases, V lost 6 bases, and 11 bases had no gene match. The germline V gene encodes CDR1 SGHTA and CDR2 FQGNSA. The CDR3 coding sequence is TGTGCCAGCAGAAGAAGTGGACTAGCGGGGGGACCTAGCACAGATACGCAGTATTTT. Its protein is CASRRSGLAGGPSTDTQYF.

This chain connects TRBV7-2 to TRBJ2-2; D tentatively fits TRBD1 or TRBD2 (5 bases each). V gave up 5 bases and J gave up 0 bases, with 13 bases separating them. The CDR3 length is 16 residues. Per the germline V gene, CDR1 is SGHTA and CDR2 is FQGNSA. The CDR3 DNA sequence: TGTGCCAGCAGCCTAATGGGACCCACGAACACCGGGGAGCTGTTTTTT. It encodes CASSLMGPTNTGELFF.